This paragraph reports one TCR beta chain. The data were obtained in a study of blood T cell repertoires in COVID-19. The CDR3 sequence is 13 residues long. The V segment lost 4 bases and the J segment 5 bases; nucleotides outside the gene matches: 5. Germline V gene data show CDR1 as MGHRA and CDR2 as YSYEKL. Assay: immunoSEQ multiplex PCR; the TCRdb copy retains only in-frame clones and omits some. The sample has 150,000 to 200,000 clones, about 74% seen once. Sequenced material: peripheral blood. This receptor was obtained from a man between 60 and 75 years old with acute or convalescent COVID-19. The chain recombines TRBV4-1 with TRBJ2-7, with 7 nucleotides matching TRBD1. CDR3 sequence: CASSRLTGDEQYF. As DNA, the CDR3 is TGCGCCAGCAGCCGGTTAACAGGGGACGAGCAGTACTTC.